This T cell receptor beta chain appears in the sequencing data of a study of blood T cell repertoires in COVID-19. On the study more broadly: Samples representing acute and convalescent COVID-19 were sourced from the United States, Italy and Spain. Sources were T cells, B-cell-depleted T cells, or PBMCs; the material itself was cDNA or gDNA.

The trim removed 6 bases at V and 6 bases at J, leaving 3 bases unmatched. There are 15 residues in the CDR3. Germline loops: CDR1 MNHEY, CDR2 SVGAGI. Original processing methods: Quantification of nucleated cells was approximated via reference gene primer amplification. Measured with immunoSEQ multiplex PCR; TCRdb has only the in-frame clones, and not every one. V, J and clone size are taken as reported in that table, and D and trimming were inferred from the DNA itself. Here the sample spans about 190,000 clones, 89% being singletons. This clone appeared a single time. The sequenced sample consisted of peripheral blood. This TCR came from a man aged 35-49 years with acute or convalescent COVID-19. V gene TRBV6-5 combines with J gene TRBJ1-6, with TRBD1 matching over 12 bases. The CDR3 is CASRGTGGPNSPLHF. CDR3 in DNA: TGTGCCAGCAGGGGGACAGGGGGCCCTAATTCACCCCTCCACTTT.